The T cell receptor (beta chain) described here comes from a study of T cell responses to AZD1222 COVID-19 vaccine. Method: immunoSEQ multiplex PCR; TCRdb's copy keeps in-frame clones and lacks some. The sample carries fewer than 100,000 clones, around 91% recorded once. This clone is a singleton in its sample. Germline CDR1 reads LNHDA; CDR2 reads SQIVND (reference sequence). CDR3 length equals 19 residues. The V gene lost 3 bases and the J gene lost 0 bases, with 21 bases spanning the gap. The origin of this receptor is an adult in good health. The gene calls are TRBV19 and TRBJ2-1, with D perhaps matching TRBD2 (5 bases). The sequences come from peripheral blood, collected on day 0 of AZD1222 vaccination. CDR3 in DNA: TGTGCCAGTAGTATTCCCTTTCCGTCGGGGTCGAGCTCCTACAATGAGCAGTTCTTC. This sequence encodes CASSIPFPSGSSSYNEQFF.